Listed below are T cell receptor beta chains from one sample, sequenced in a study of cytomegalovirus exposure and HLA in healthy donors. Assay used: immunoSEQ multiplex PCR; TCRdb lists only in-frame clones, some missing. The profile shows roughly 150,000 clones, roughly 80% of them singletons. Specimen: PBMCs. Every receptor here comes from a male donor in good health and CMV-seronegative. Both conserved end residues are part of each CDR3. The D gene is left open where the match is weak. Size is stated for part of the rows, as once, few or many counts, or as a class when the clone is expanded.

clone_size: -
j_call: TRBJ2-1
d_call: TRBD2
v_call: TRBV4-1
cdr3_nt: TGCGCCAGCAGCCCAGGAGGGACTAGCGGGAGCTCCTACAATGAGCAGTTCTTC
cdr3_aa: CASSPGGTSGSSYNEQFF

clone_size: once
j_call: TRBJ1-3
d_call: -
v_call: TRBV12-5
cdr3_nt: TGTGCTAGTCAGCCCAAGGGGGGGGGCTCTGGAAACACCATATATTTT
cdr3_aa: CASQPKGGGSGNTIYF

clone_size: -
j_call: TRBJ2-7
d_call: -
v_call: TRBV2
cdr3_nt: TGTGCCAGCAGTATCGAGGTGCGAGCCCCGCTCGGATCCTACGAGCAGTACTTC
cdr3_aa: CASSIEVRAPLGSYEQYF

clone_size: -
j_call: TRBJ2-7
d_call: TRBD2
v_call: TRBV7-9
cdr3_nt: TGTGCCAGCAGCTGGGGGGGGGACGAGCAGTACTTC
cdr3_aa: CASSWGGDEQYF

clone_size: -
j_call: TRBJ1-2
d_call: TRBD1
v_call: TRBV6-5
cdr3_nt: TGTGCCAGCAGACGACAGGGGGCGAACTATGGCTACACCTTC
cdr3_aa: CASRRQGANYGYTF

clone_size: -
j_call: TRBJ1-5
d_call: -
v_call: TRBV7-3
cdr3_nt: TGTGCCAGCAGTTTATTATCGGGGCAGCCCCAGCATTTT
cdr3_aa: CASSLLSGQPQHF

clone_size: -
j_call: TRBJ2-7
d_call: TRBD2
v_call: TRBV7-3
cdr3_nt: TGTGCCAGCAGCACCTCTAGCGGGGCCTACGAGCAGTACTTC
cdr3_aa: CASSTSSGAYEQYF

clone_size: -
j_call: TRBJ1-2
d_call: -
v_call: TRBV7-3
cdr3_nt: TGTGCCAGCAGCCCCACAGCATTCTATGGCTACACCTTC
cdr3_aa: CASSPTAFYGYTF

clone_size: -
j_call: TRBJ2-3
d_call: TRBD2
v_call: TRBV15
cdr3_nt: TGTGCCACCAGCAGAGGTGGCCAGCGGGGAGATACGCAGTATTTT
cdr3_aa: CATSRGGQRGDTQYF

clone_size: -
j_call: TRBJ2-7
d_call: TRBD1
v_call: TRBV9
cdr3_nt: TGTGCCAGCAGCGGGGGGACAGACCCCTACGAGCAGTACTTC
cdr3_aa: CASSGGTDPYEQYF

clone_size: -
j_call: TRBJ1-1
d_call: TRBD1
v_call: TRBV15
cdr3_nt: TGTGCCACCAGCAGAGAAGGGGGCCCGAACACTGAAGCTTTCTTT
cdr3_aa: CATSREGGPNTEAFF

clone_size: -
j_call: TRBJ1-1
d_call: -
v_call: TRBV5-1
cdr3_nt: TGCGCCAGCAGCTTCCGGGAGAACACTGAAGCTTTCTTT
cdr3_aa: CASSFRENTEAFF

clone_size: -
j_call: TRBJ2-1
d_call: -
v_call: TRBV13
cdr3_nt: TGTGCCAGCAGCCAAAGGCGGGGCTACAATGAGCAGTTCTTC
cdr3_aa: CASSQRRGYNEQFF

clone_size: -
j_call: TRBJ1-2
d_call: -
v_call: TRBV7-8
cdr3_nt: TGTGCCAGCAGCTTACGAGGGTTTCTGAGAGGTCCTACTACAGCTAACTATGGCTACACCTTC
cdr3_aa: CASSLRGFLRGPTTANYGYTF

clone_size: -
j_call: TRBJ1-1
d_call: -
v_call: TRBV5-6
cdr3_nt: TGTGCCAGCAGCTTAGGGGATCTGATGAACACTGAAGCTTTCTTT
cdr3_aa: CASSLGDLMNTEAFF

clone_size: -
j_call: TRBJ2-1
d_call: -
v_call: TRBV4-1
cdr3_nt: TGCGCCAGCAGCCACCCCCAGGGTTACAATGAGCAGTTCTTC
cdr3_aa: CASSHPQGYNEQFF

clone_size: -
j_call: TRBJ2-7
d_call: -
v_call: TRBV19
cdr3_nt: TGTGCCAGTAGTTCGATTTTGGTCCAGGGCTCCTACGAGCAGTACTTC
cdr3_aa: CASSSILVQGSYEQYF

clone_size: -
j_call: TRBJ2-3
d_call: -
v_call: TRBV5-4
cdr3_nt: TGTGCCAGCAGCTTGAGTGGGAGGCCGACAGATACGCAGTATTTT
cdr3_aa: CASSLSGRPTDTQYF

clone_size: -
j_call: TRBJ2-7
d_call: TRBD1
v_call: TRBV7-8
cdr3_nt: TGTGCCAGCAGCTTAGTAACAGGGGATCGCGAGCAGTACTTC
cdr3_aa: CASSLVTGDREQYF

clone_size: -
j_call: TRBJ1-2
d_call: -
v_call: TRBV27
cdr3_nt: TGTGCCAGCAGTTCTAGCACAGCTCCCCCGTGGGGATATGGCTACACCTTC
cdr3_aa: CASSSSTAPPWGYGYTF

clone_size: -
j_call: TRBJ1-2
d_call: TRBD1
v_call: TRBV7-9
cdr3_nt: TGTGCCAGCAGCACCTCGGACAGGACTAACTATGGCTACACCTTC
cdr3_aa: CASSTSDRTNYGYTF

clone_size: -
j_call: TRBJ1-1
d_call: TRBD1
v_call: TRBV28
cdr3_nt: TGTGCCAGCAGTCCGCCCAGGGGGCCTCTAATGAACACTGAAGCTTTCTTT
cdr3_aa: CASSPPRGPLMNTEAFF

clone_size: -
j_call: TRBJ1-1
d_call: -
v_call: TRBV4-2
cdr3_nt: TGTGCCAGCACTCGGCGGGAGTCGAACACTGAAGCTTTCTTT
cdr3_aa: CASTRRESNTEAFF

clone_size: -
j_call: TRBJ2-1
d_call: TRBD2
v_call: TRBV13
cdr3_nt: TGTGCCAGCAGCTCAGGGGGGACTAGCGGGGACTCCTACAATGAGCAGTTCTTC
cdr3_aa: CASSSGGTSGDSYNEQFF

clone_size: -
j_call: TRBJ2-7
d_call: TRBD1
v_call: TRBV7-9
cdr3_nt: TGTGCCAGCGGCCCCTCCGGGACAGGATACGAGCAGTACTTC
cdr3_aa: CASGPSGTGYEQYF

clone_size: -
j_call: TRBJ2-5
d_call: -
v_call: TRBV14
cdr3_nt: TGTGCCAGCAGCCAAGACAGGGAAGAGACCCAGTACTTC
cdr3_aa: CASSQDREETQYF

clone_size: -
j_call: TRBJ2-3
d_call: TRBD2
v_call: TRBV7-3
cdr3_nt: TGTGCCAGCAGCCCGAGCGGGGGGAGCACAGATACGCAGTATTTT
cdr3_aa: CASSPSGGSTDTQYF

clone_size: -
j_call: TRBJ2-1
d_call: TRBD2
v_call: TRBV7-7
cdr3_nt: TGTGCTAGCAGCCCCCGGGGTAGCGGGGTTGATGAGCAGTTCTTC
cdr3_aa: CASSPRGSGVDEQFF

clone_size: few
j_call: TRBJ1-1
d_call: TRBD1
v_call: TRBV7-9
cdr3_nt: TGTGCCAGCAGCTTAAGACAGGGGCGAAACACTGAAGCTTTCTTT
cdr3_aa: CASSLRQGRNTEAFF

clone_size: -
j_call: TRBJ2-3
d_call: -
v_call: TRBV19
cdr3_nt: TGTGCCAGTAGATTGGCGGGCACAGATACGCAGTATTTT
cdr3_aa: CASRLAGTDTQYF

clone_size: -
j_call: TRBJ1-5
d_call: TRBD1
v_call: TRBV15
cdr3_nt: TGTGCCACCAGGGAGAGGGGACAGGACAACAATCAGCCCCAGCATTTT
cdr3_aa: CATRERGQDNNQPQHF

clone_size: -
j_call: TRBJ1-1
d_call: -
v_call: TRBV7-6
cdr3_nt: TGTGCCAGCAGCCCACCTAACGGGCAGGGCGTTGAAGCTTTCTTT
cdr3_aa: CASSPPNGQGVEAFF

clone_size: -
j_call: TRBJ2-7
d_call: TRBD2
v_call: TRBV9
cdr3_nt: TGTGCCAGCAGCGGACGGACTAGCGGGAGCTACGAGCAGTACTTC
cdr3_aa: CASSGRTSGSYEQYF

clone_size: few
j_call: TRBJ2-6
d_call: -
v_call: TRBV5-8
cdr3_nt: TGTGCCAGCAGCTTAAACACAGTAGCTGGGGCCAACGTCCTGACTTTC
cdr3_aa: CASSLNTVAGANVLTF

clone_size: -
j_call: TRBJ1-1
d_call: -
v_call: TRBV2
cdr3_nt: TGTGCCAGCAGGGAAGAACAGGTTGAGTGGGCTGAAGCTTTCTTT
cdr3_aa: CASREEQVEWAEAFF

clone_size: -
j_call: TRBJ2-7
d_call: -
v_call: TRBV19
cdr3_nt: TGTGCCAGTAGCACCGGGACAATCTCCTACGAGCAGTACTTC
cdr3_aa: CASSTGTISYEQYF

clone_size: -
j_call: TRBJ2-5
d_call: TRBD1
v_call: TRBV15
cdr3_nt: TGTGCCACCAGCTCAGGGACAGATATGGAGACCCAGTACTTC
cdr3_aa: CATSSGTDMETQYF

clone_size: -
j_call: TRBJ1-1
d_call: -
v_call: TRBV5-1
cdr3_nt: TGCGCCAGCAGCGGAACAGGGATACTCACTGAAGCTTTCTTT
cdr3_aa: CASSGTGILTEAFF

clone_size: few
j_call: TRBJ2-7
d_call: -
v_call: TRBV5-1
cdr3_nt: TGCGCCAGCAGCTTGGGGGTGGGGGGACAGACCTACGAGCAGTACTTC
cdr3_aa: CASSLGVGGQTYEQYF

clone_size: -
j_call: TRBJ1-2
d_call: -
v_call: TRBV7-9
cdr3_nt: TGTGCCAGCAGCTTAGTGGCCTCAAATGGCTACACCTTC
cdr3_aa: CASSLVASNGYTF

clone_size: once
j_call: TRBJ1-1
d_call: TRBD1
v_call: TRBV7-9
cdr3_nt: TGTGCCAGCAGCCTATACAGGGGGCGAGGAACTGAAGCTTTCTTT
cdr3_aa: CASSLYRGRGTEAFF

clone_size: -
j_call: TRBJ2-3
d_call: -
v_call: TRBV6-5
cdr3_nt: TGTGCCAGCAGCTCCTCTAGGAGAGATACGCAGTATTTT
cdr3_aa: CASSSSRRDTQYF

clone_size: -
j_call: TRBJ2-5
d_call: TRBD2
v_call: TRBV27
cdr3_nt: TGTGCCAGCAGTAACTCATTAGCGGGAGTCTTAGAGACCCAGTACTTC
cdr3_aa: CASSNSLAGVLETQYF

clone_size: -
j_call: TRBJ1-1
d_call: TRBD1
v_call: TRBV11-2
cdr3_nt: TGTGCCAGCATCATACAGACAGGGGGCATGAACACTGAAGCTTTCTTT
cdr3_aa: CASIIQTGGMNTEAFF

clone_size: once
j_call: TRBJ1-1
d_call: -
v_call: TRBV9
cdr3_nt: TGTGCCAGCAGCGTAGATCAGTCGATGAACACTGAAGCTTTCTTT
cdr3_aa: CASSVDQSMNTEAFF

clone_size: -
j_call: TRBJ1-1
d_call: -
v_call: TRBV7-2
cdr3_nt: TGTGCCGAACTGGGGGGTTGGAGCACTGAAGCTTTCTTT
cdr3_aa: CAELGGWSTEAFF

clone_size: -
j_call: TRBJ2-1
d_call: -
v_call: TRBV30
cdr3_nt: TGTGCCTGGAGTGTACAACCATACAATGAGCAGTTCTTC
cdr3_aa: CAWSVQPYNEQFF

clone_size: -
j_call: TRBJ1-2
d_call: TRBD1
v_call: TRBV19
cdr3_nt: TGTGCCAGTAGAGAACAGGGGGTCGATGGCTACACCTTC
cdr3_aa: CASREQGVDGYTF

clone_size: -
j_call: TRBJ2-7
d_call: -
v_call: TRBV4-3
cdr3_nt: TGCGCCAGCAGCCAAGCTTTCGGGGAATGGGAGCAGTACTTC
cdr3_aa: CASSQAFGEWEQYF

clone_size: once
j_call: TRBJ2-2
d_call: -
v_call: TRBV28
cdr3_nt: TGTGCCAGCGGGGACACCAACACCGGGGAGCTGTTTTTT
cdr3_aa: CASGDTNTGELFF